One sample yielded the 4 T cell receptor beta chains listed below, sequenced in a study of blood T cell repertoires in COVID-19. Sequencing was performed with immunoSEQ multiplex PCR; in TCRdb, only in-frame clones are kept and a portion is missing. The sample lists about 200,000 clones; roughly 90% were seen once. The sequenced sample consisted of peripheral blood. These receptors were taken from a middle-aged woman with acute or convalescent COVID-19.

The CDR3 sequence is CASSEALLAVGNIQYF. CDR3 sequence (DNA): TGTGCCAGCAGTGAAGCGCTTCTGGCAGTTGGAAACATTCAGTACTTC. The genes are TRBV6-1 and TRBJ2-4; D is uncertain. V was cut by 0 bases and J by 6 bases, with 15 bases left in between. The CDR3 sequence is 16 residues long. Germline V gene sequence: CDR1 MNHNS, CDR2 SASEGT.

The chain employs TRBV30 and TRBJ1-2; 9 bases agree with TRBD1. Germline V gene sequence: CDR1 GTSNPN, CDR2 SVGIG (reference sequence). J lost 10 bases, V lost 4 bases, and 10 bases had no gene match. The CDR3 has 13 residues. CDR3 loop: CAWNLQGAAVYTF. CDR3 nucleotides: TGTGCCTGGAATTTACAGGGGGCCGCCGTCTACACCTTC.

J is TRBJ1-2 and V is TRBV6-5; weak D call: TRBD1 (5 bases). CDR1 and CDR2 from the germline V gene are MNHEY and SVGAGI. The CDR3 is 13 residues long. The V and J ends lost 6 bases and 2 bases respectively, with 10 bases between them. CDR3 DNA: TGTGCCAGCAGCCGGGACTCCAACTATGGCTACACCTTC. Translating it yields CASSRDSNYGYTF.

The chain links TRBV20-1 to TRBJ1-1; possibly TRBD1 for D (5 bases). Germline-derived CDR1 and CDR2 are DFQATT and SNEGSKA (reference sequence). This CDR3 region has 14 residues. Between the trimmed V and J ends, which lost 3 bases and 4 bases, there was a span of 15 bases. The CDR3 nucleotides read TGCAGTGCTAGTGCTATGCGGGGGGGCACTGAAGCTTTCTTT. Protein sequence: CSASAMRGGTEAFF.